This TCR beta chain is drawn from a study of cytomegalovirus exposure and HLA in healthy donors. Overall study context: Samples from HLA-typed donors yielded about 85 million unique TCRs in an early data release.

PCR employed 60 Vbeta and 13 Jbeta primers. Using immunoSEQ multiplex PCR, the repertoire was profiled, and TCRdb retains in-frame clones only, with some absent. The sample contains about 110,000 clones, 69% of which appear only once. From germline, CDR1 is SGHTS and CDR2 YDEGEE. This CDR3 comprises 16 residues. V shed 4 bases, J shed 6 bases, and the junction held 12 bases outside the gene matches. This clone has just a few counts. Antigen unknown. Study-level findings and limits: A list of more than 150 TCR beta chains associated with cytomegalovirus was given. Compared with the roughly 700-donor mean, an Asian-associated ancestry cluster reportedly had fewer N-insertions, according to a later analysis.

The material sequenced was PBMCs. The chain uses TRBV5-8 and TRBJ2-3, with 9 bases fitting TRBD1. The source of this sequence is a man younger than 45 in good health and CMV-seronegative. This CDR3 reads CASSEGQGGVTDTQYF. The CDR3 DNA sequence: TGTGCCAGCAGCGAGGGACAGGGAGGGGTGACGGATACGCAGTATTTT.